This T cell receptor (beta chain) was recorded in a study of blood T cell repertoires in COVID-19. Study summary: Researchers got acute and convalescent COVID-19 samples from the United States, Italy and Spain. In each case, the material was cDNA or gDNA derived from T cells, B-cell-depleted T cells, or PBMCs.

Germline values: CDR1 GTSNPN, CDR2 SVGIG (reference sequence). V shed 5 bases, J shed 8 bases, and the junction held 8 bases outside the gene matches. The CDR3 covers 13 residues. In the original workflow: Estimates of nucleated cell counts were drawn from the amplification of reference gene primers. Generated by immunoSEQ multiplex PCR, the TCRdb table keeps only in-frame clones and is missing some. That table supplies the V and J calls and clone size; D and trimming were determined from the DNA. The sample contains 150,000 to 180,000 clones, 76% of which appear only once. The TCR comes from a woman older than 75 with acute or convalescent COVID-19. Sequenced sample: peripheral blood. The chain employs TRBV30 and TRBJ2-1, with TRBD2 matching 8 bases. CDR3 protein: CAWRAGGKDEQFF. The CDR3 region has the DNA TGTGCCTGGCGGGCGGGAGGTAAGGATGAGCAGTTCTTC.